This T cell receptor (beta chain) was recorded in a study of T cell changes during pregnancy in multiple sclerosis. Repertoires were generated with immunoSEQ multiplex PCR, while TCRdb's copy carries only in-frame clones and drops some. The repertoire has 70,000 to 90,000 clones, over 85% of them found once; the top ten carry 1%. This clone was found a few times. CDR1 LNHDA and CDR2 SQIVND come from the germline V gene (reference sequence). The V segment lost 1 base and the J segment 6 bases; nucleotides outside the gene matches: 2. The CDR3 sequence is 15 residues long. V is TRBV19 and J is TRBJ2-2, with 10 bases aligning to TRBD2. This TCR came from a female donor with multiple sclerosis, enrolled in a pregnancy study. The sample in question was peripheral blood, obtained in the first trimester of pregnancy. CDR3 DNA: TGTGCCAGTAGTATAGGCAGCGGGGGGGCCGGGGAGCTGTTTTTT. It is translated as CASSIGSGGAGELFF.